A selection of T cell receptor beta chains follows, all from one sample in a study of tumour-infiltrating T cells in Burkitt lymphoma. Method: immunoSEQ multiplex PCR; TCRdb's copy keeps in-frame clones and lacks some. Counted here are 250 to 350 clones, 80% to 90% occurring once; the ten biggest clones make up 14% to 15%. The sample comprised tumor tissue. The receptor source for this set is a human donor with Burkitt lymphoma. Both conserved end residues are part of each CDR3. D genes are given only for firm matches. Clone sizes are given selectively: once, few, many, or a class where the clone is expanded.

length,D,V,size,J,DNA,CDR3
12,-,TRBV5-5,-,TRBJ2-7,TGTGCCAGCAGCTTGGATGCGGACGAGCAGTACTTC,CASSLDADEQYF
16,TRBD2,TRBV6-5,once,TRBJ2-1,TGTGCCAGCAGTTACTCGATCGGGAGGGGAACGGGTGAGCAGTTCTTC,CASSYSIGRGTGEQFF
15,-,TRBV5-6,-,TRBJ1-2,TGTGCCAGCAGTTTCCAAGGGGAGGGTGGCTATGGCTACACCTTC,CASSFQGEGGYGYTF
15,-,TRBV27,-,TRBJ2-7,TGTGCCAGCTCCCCCAGACGCCAGGGGCTCTACGAGCAGTACTTC,CASSPRRQGLYEQYF
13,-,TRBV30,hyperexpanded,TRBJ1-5,TGTGCCTGGAGCAATGGAGGCAATCAGCCCCAGCATTTT,CAWSNGGNQPQHF
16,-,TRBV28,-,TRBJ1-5,TGTGCCAGCAGTTTGCCAGGGGCCCTATTCAATCAGCCCCAGCATTTT,CASSLPGALFNQPQHF
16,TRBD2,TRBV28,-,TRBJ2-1,TGTGCCAGCAGTCTACTACTAGCGGGGGCTTCGGATGAGCAGTTCTTC,CASSLLLAGASDEQFF
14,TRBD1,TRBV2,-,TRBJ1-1,TGTGCCAGCAGTGGTCGACAGGGGATGGCTGAAGCTTTCTTT,CASSGRQGMAEAFF
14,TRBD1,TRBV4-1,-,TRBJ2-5,TGCGCCAGCAGCCCCGGACAGGGTTGGGAGACCCAGTACTTC,CASSPGQGWETQYF
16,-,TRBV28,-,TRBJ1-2,TGTGCCAGCAGTTCCCCGGGAGACGGTACTAACTATGGCTACACCTTC,CASSSPGDGTNYGYTF
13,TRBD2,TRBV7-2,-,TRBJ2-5,TGTGCCAGCAGCGAACTAGCGGAAGAGACCCAGTACTTC,CASSELAEETQYF
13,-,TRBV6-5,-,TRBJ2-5,TGTGCCAGCAGTTACAACTTCCAAGAGACCCAGTACTTC,CASSYNFQETQYF
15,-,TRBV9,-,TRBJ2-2,TGTGCCAGCAGCGTAGGCGGGTCCGACACCGGGGAGCTGTTTTTT,CASSVGGSDTGELFF
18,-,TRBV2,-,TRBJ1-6,TGTGCCAGCAGTGAATTTCCCTCGACGGCAGCCCAAGAATCACCCCTCCACTTT,CASSEFPSTAAQESPLHF
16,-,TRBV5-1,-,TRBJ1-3,TGCGCCAGCAGCGTAGGGACGGTCCGCTCTGGAAACACCATATATTTT,CASSVGTVRSGNTIYF
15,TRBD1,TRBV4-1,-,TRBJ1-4,TGCGCCAGCAGCCAAGACGGGACAGGGGATGAAAAACTGTTTTTT,CASSQDGTGDEKLFF
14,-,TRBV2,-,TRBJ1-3,TGTGCCAGCAGTGAATTTTCGGTTGGAAACACCATATATTTT,CASSEFSVGNTIYF
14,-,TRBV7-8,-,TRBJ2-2,TGTGCCAGCAGCTATGGACAGCTCACCGGGGAGCTGTTTTTT,CASSYGQLTGELFF
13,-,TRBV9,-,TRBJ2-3,TGTGCCAGCAGCGTAGGTGGCTCAGATACGCAGTATTTT,CASSVGGSDTQYF
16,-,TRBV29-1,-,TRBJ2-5,TGCAGCGTTGAAGACCTAAAAAGGGGTAGACAAGAGACCCAGTACTTC,CSVEDLKRGRQETQYF
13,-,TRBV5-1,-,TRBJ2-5,TGCGCCAGCAGCTTGGTCTCGGAAGAGACCCAGTACTTC,CASSLVSEETQYF
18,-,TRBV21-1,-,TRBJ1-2,TGTGCCAGCAACGCACTACAATACCGGGACAGGGGGATATATGGCTACACCTTC,CASNALQYRDRGIYGYTF
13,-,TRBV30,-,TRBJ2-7,TGTGCCTGGAGTCCCGGGCCCTCCTACGAGCAGTACTTC,CAWSPGPSYEQYF
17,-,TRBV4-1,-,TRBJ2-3,TGCGCCAGCAGCCCCACCCTGACTAGGCTAGGCACAGATACGCAGTATTTT,CASSPTLTRLGTDTQYF